The rows below give T cell receptor beta chains drawn from one sample of a study of OX40 agonist ivuxolimab in advanced cancers. Assay: immunoSEQ multiplex PCR; the TCRdb copy retains only in-frame clones and omits some. The table has about 40,000 clones, around 89% seen once. The specimen was CD4+ or CD8+ T cells sorted from blood, collected in a trial of the OX40 agonist ivuxolimab. These receptors were taken from an adult with an advanced solid tumor such as melanoma, head and neck, liver or kidney cancer. CDR3s leave out the opening cysteine and the closing phenylalanine or tryptophan.

v_gene: TRBV7-2
CDR3aa: ASSPGGWTIQPQH

v_gene: TRBV7-2
CDR3aa: ASSSGDYSYGYT

v_gene: TRBV7-9
CDR3aa: ASSVAWGQGLNYYGYT

v_gene: TRBV2
CDR3aa: AATKGGSSPLH

v_gene: TRBV10-3
CDR3aa: AIRPTETGVGETQY

v_gene: TRBV5-1
CDR3aa: ASRTTSVGTGELF

v_gene: TRBV29-1
CDR3aa: SVKKDTLQSYEQY

v_gene: TRBV6-1
CDR3aa: ASSETGTGVYGYT

v_gene: TRBV4-1
CDR3aa: ASSQPGLNQPQH

v_gene: TRBV15
CDR3aa: ATSREAGELF

v_gene: TRBV4-1
CDR3aa: ASSQAPQGSGVYEQY

v_gene: TRBV6-1
CDR3aa: ASRAPGPGETQY

v_gene: TRBV2
CDR3aa: ASTDTGVNEQF

v_gene: TRBV18
CDR3aa: ASSPNGDSYEQY

v_gene: TRBV7-9
CDR3aa: ASSPRGEGGEKLF

v_gene: TRBV6-1
CDR3aa: ASSPYRTHTDTQY

v_gene: TRBV4-1
CDR3aa: ASSHSWVGSFGYT

v_gene: TRBV5-1
CDR3aa: ASSLAGAGSTGYT

v_gene: TRBV29-1
CDR3aa: SVEDLVETEAF

v_gene: TRBV19
CDR3aa: ASSIGDEQF

v_gene: TRBV7-9
CDR3aa: AGRRGFDRDNYGYT

v_gene: TRBV5-5
CDR3aa: ASSLYRTGGDSPLH

v_gene: TRBV27
CDR3aa: ASSPAGDHQPQH

v_gene: TRBV10-3
CDR3aa: AISERGEGDTQY

v_gene: TRBV18
CDR3aa: ASSLSPGLGDTGELF

v_gene: TRBV7-3
CDR3aa: ASRVGNTDTQY

v_gene: TRBV7-2
CDR3aa: ASSSEGWAGELF

v_gene: TRBV28
CDR3aa: ASSLGGGSSYNEQF

v_gene: TRBV15
CDR3aa: ATSRDRGRQPQH

v_gene: TRBV11-2
CDR3aa: ASSRFGTLDTEAF

v_gene: TRBV5-1
CDR3aa: TSSTETGYGYT

v_gene: TRBV5-4
CDR3aa: ASSTQTTRNTEAF

v_gene: TRBV18
CDR3aa: ASSPPSPRNTIY

v_gene: TRBV28
CDR3aa: ASSSPPQETQY

v_gene: TRBV4-3
CDR3aa: ASSRGQLANYGYT

v_gene: TRBV7-8
CDR3aa: ASSLYGITDTQY

v_gene: TRBV4-2
CDR3aa: ASSQEDLYLAGGSNTGELF

v_gene: TRBV18
CDR3aa: ASSQNPPWDYGYT